This T cell receptor beta chain was observed in a study of response to subunit inactivated influenza vaccine (dated by TCRdb to 2017 to 2018). Background on the whole study: The study used deep quantitative T cell receptor repertoire profiling to track responses to a trivalent subunit inactivated influenza vaccine. Study-wide findings and limitations: It was suggested by the authors that each seasonal influenza vaccination may recruit only a limited number of new T cells.

Reading the germline V gene gives CDR1 SGHTA and CDR2 FQGNSA. The germline V and J ends show losses of 1 base and 6 bases respectively, and no gene match explains 11 bases of the junction. The CDR3 starts with the cysteine, ends with the phenylalanine, and has 17 residues. Here the CDR3 DNA is all that survives: 51 bases in frame from base 1. With regard to this clonotype: No cognate antigen has been identified for it. No base quality values were provided; no much bigger clone lies one nucleotide off.

The library was built by means of RT-PCR. The run used an Illumina HiSeq 2500. Starting from the raw public reads, TCRdb applied fastp trimming at Q25, assembled clones with MiXCR and retained in-frame beta chains. Identical CDR3 protein sequences are pooled into one entry, listed with their most common genes and DNA. The sample table shows 590,000 or so distinct CDR3 sequences, and 14% are seen once. The top ten clonotypes cover about 7.6% of the sample. The chain employs TRBV7-2 and TRBJ2-5; 10 central nucleotides agree with TRBD1. The source of this sequence is a man over 45 who received an inactivated influenza vaccine. Donor details come from another sample of the same person, matched by shared clones. Sequences were derived from PBMCs from blood, sampled less than 15 days before vaccination. The DNA reads as follows: TGTGCCAGCAGCTTAGGTGGACAGGGGGTACTACTGAAGACCCAGTACTTC. The encoded protein is CASSLGGQGVLLKTQYF.